Sequencing of this T cell receptor (beta chain) was carried out in a study of blood T cell repertoires in COVID-19. Study context: Samples representing acute and convalescent COVID-19 were sourced from the United States, Italy and Spain.

The CDR3 runs to 13 residues. Germline CDR1 reads SSHAT; CDR2 reads FNYEAQ (reference sequence). Clones were read by immunoSEQ multiplex PCR, and TCRdb kept only the in-frame ones, dropping some. Altogether around 60,000 clones are present, 72% being singletons, with the ten largest covering approximately 5%. Turning to this clone: At one of its ends the junction is not consistent with the germline gene, which may arise from a read error.

The V gene is TRBV7-7, the J gene TRBJ2-1, with TRBD2 matching over 7 bases. This clonotype originated in a woman in her seventies with COVID-19, enrolled during active disease. Material for sequencing was peripheral blood. CDR3 in amino acids: CASSLTSDFEQFF. CDR3 nucleotides: TGTGCTAGCAGCTTAACTAGCGACTTTGAGCAGTTCTTC.